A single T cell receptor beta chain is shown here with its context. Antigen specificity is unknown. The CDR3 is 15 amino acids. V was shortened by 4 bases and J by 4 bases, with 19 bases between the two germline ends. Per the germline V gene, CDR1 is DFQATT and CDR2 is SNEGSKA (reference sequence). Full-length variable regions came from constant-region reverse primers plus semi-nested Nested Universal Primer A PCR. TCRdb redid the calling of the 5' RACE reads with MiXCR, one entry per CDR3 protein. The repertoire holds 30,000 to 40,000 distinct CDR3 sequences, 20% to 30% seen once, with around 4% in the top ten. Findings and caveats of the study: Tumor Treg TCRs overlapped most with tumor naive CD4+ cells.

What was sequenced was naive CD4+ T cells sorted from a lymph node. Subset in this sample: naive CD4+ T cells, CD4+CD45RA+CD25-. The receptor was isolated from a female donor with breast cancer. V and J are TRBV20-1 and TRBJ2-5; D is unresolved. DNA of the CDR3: TGCAGTGCTACCCAGGAGACGGGTGGGCGAGAGACCCAGTACTTC. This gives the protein CSATQETGGRETQYF.